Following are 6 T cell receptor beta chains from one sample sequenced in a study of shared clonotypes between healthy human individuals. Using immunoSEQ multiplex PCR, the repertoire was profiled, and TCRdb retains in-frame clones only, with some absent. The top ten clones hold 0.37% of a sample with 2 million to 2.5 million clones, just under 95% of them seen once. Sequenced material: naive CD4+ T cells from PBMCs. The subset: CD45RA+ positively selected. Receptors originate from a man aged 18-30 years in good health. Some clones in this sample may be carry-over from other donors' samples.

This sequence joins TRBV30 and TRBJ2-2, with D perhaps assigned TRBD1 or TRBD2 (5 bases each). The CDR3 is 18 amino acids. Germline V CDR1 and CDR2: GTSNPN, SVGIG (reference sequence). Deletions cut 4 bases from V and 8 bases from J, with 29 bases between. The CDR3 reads CAWTAGGTGPWGMGELFF. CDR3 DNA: TGTGCCTGGACCGCGGGCGGCACGGGACCCTGGGGGATGGGGGAGCTGTTTTTT.

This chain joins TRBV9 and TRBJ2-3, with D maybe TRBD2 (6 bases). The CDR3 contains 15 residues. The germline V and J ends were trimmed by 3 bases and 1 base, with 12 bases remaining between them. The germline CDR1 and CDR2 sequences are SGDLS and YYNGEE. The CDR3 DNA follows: TGTGCCAGCAGCGCTGGGACTCCCCGCACAGATACGCAGTATTTT. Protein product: CASSAGTPRTDTQYF.

DNA for the CDR3: TGCAGCGTTTACGAAGGGACACCGACCAATGAGCAGTTCTTC. Protein sequence: CSVYEGTPTNEQFF. V and J are TRBV29-1 and TRBJ2-1; D possibly corresponds to TRBD1 (6 bases). Germline values: CDR1 SQVTM, CDR2 ANQGSEA. This CDR3 spans 14 amino acids. Deletions cut 5 bases from V and 6 bases from J, with 17 bases between.

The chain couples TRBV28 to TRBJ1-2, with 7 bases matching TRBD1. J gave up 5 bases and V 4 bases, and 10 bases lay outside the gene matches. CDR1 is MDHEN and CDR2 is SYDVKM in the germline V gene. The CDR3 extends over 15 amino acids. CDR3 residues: CASSYIWDSTYGYTF. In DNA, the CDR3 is TGTGCCAGCAGTTATATTTGGGACAGTACTTATGGCTACACCTTC.

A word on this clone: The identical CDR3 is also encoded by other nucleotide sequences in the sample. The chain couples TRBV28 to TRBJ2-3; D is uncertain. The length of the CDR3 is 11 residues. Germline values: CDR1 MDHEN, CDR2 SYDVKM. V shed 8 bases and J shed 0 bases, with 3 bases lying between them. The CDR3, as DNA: TGTGCCAGCGGCAGCACAGATACGCAGTATTTT. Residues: CASGSTDTQYF.

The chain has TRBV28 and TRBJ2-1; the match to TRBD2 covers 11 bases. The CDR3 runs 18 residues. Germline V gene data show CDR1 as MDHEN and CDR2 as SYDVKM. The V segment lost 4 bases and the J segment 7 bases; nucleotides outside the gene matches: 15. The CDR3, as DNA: TGTGCCAGCAGTTCCCAGATGCGTTGGGGACTAGCGGTGAATGAGCAGTTCTTC. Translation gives CASSSQMRWGLAVNEQFF.